The 8 T cell receptor beta chains below all came from one sample that was sequenced in a study of blood T cell repertoires in COVID-19. The table came from immunoSEQ multiplex PCR; TCRdb's copy has only in-frame clones and leaves some out. Among 150,000 to 200,000 clones listed, around nine tenths were seen once. Sequenced material: peripheral blood. The receptor set was obtained from a human donor in a cohort sampled during active COVID-19.

This clone was seen ten or more times. V and J are TRBV9 and TRBJ1-6; maybe TRBD1 (6 bases). V was clipped by 0 bases and J by 7 bases, with 8 bases between them. Germline V gives CDR1 SGDLS, CDR2 YYNGEE. This CDR3 is 14 amino acids long. CDR3 residues: CASSVGTVNSPLHF. The CDR3 DNA reads TGTGCCAGCAGCGTAGGGACAGTAAATTCACCCCTCCACTTT.

The chain carries TRBV6-6 and TRBJ2-7, with 16 bases that match TRBD2. Germline assignment: CDR1 MNHNY and CDR2 SVGAGI (reference sequence). The junction had 15 bases not matched to a gene; V was cut back by 5 bases and J by 2 bases. This CDR3 has 20 residues. CDR3 in amino acids: CASSPHPGLAGGLKPYEQYF. In DNA, the CDR3 is TGTGCCAGCAGTCCACATCCGGGACTAGCGGGGGGGCTTAAACCCTACGAGCAGTACTTC.

In nucleotides, the CDR3 is TGTGCCAGCAGCCAACACAGGTTGGCCGAGCAGTACTTC. Translation gives CASSQHRLAEQYF. This chain connects TRBV3-1 (or the pseudogene TRBV3-2) to TRBJ2-7; maybe TRBD1 (5 bases). CDR1 is LGHDT and CDR2 is YNNKEL in the germline V gene (reference sequence). Deletions cut 2 bases from V and 6 bases from J, with 11 bases between. The CDR3 sequence is 13 residues long.

The chain couples TRBV18 to TRBJ2-7; TRBD1 is a possible D gene (5 bases). Per germline, CDR1 KGHSH and CDR2 LQKENI. The length of the CDR3 is 13 residues. Trimming stripped 3 bases from V and 4 bases from J, with 10 bases between. Here the CDR3 DNA reads TGTGCCAGCTCACCCGAAGACAGTTACGAGCAGTACTTC. Encoded protein: CASSPEDSYEQYF.

This clone has only a few counts. The chain has TRBV19 and TRBJ2-3; D is possibly TRBD2 (5 bases). Looked up from germline, CDR1 is LNHDA and CDR2 is SQIVND (reference sequence). Trimming left V 3 bases short and J 6 bases short, with 10 bases between. This CDR3 has 13 residues. This CDR3 is CASSMAGHDTQYF. The CDR3 coding sequence is TGTGCCAGTAGTATGGCGGGCCACGATACGCAGTATTTT.

This chain joins TRBV3-1 (or the pseudogene TRBV3-2) and TRBJ1-2, with TRBD1 as a possible D gene (6 bases). V was trimmed by 2 bases and J by 4 bases, leaving 17 bases between them. The CDR3 is 16 residues long. Germline CDR1 is LGHDT and CDR2 is YNNKEL (reference sequence). CDR3 coding DNA: TGTGCCAGCAGCCAACAACTCCGGACAGCTCCCTATGGCTACACCTTC. Residues: CASSQQLRTAPYGYTF.

The chain joins TRBV7-9 to TRBJ2-7; 9 bases agree with TRBD2. The CDR3 has 14 amino acids. V lost 4 bases to trimming and J lost 7 bases; unmatched junction nucleotides: 8. Germline V lookup: CDR1 SEHNR, CDR2 FQNEAQ (reference sequence). The CDR3 region has the DNA TGTGCCAGCAGCTCCGGACTAGCGCCAGGGGAGCAGTACTTC. This translates into CASSSGLAPGEQYF.

This chain links TRBV7-9 with TRBJ1-2; D remains ambiguous. Trimming removed 2 bases from V and 5 bases from J, with 6 bases in between. Germline CDR1 and CDR2: SEHNR and FQNEAQ (reference sequence). The length of the CDR3 is 12 residues. CDR3 sequence (DNA): TGTGCCAGCAGCTTATCGGGGTATGGCTACACCTTC. Its translation: CASSLSGYGYTF.